This T cell receptor beta chain was profiled in a study of graft-versus-host responses after intestinal transplantation. Study context: Recipients had multivisceral, liver-intestinal, or isolated intestinal transplants.

Trimming removed 6 bases at V and 8 bases at J, with 25 bases between. Germline V gene sequence: CDR1 SNHLY, CDR2 FYNNEI. The CDR3 totals 17 residues. Study findings and constraints: Researchers found peak circulating GvH clone levels linked to early post-transplant HvG declines. Recipient-marrow GvH clones were detected, some having first appeared in ileum or blood.

About this clone: What it recognizes is unknown.

Measured with immunoSEQ multiplex PCR; TCRdb has only the in-frame clones, and not every one. The table shows roughly 75,000 clones, with around 91% occurring only once. The source material was unstimulated CD4+ T cells sorted from spleen or lymph node cells, sampled before intestinal transplant. V usage is TRBV2 and J usage is TRBJ1-4; the D gene is possibly TRBD1 (6 bases). The TCR was taken from a human donor who received an intestinal transplant. The CDR3 coding sequence is TGTGCCAGCAGGGGTCCCGGGACACTTTATTCCGGCGAAAAACTGTTTTTT. Encoded protein: CASRGPGTLYSGEKLFF.